These 18 T cell receptor beta chains originate from one sample sequenced in a study of tumor-infiltrating lymphocytes in primary liver carcinoma. Priming with a constant-region primer yielded TCR beta cDNA from 500 ng total RNA. Investigators got TCR beta libraries out of three nested multiplex PCR rounds, done with slightly modified ARM-PCR. In the first two PCR rounds, TRBV1-TRBV30 forward primers were paired with a C-beta reverse primer, and each round lasted nine to ten cycles. MiXCR, applied by TCRdb to the multiplex PCR reads, yields one record per CDR3 protein. This sample has tens of thousands of distinct CDR3 sequences, with around three quarters found just once. From unsorted bulk tissue weighing about 20-33 mg, DNA and RNA were co-extracted. Sample: liver tumor tissue from sampling region 3. Subset described: tumor region T3, left-lateral pole. The receptors shown here come from a man aged 35 to 55 with primary liver carcinoma and hepatitis B virus infection.

Worth noting for this clonotype: It is likely a read error, because the conserved phenylalanine at the end of the CDR3 is missing. The chain joins TRBV11-2 to TRBJ2-5; 8 positions match TRBD2. This CDR3 is 16 amino acids long. CDR1 and CDR2 from the germline V gene are SGHAT and FQNNGV. The CDR3: CTSSQAPGGGKETQYY. The CDR3 DNA is TGTACCAGCAGCCAAGCTCCTGGCGGGGGGAAAGAGACACAGTACTAC.

The table lists this clonotype with many counts. This rearrangement joins TRBV28 to TRBJ2-1; the D is unclear. The germline V gene encodes CDR1 MDHEN and CDR2 SYDVKM. There are 16 residues in the CDR3. Trimming shortened V by 3 bases and J by 0 bases, and 12 bases separated the two germline ends. This CDR3 is CASSLIWYFSYNEQFF. CDR3 in DNA: TGTGCCAGCAGTTTGATATGGTACTTCTCCTACAATGAGCAGTTCTTC.

The chain is built from TRBV6-5 and TRBJ2-7; the D gene is possibly TRBD2 (6 bases). Germline V lookup: CDR1 MNHEY, CDR2 SVGAGI. Between the trimmed V and J ends, which lost 8 bases and 5 bases, there was a span of 22 bases. This CDR3 has 15 residues. CDR3 nucleotides: TGTGCCAGCTGTAGTCGCCCTGCGGGGCTTAACGAGCAGTACTTC. This translates into CASCSRPAGLNEQYF.

This clonotype was counted between two and nine times. Just one base apart from a much larger clone, this may be a read error. CDR3 nucleotides: TGTACCAGCAGCTCGTTAGCGGGAGGGCCGGGTGAGCAGTTCTTC. This codes for CTSSSLAGGPGEQFF. The chain combines TRBV7-9 with TRBJ2-1, with 11 bases fitting TRBD2. The CDR3 totals 15 residues. CDR1 and CDR2 from the germline V gene are SEHNR and FQNEAQ (reference sequence).

With regard to this clonotype: The junction departs from germline at one end; a sequencing error may be responsible. The V gene is TRBV11-2, the J gene TRBJ1-1, with a tentative D call TRBD1 (5 bases). The CDR3 sequence is 14 residues long. The V gene's germline CDR1 is SGHAT and CDR2 FQNNGV. The CDR3 sequence is CTSTGGRVNTEAFF. CDR3 coding DNA: TGTACCAGCACTGGTGGCAGGGTGAACACTGAAGCTTTCTTT.

Regarding this clonotype: The CDR3 carries no conserved terminal phenylalanine or tryptophan, so it likely arises from a read error. This chain links TRBV5-1 with TRBJ2-1, with TRBD1 identical over 8 bases. The CDR3 is 15 amino acids. Trimming at V came to 5 bases and at J to 5 bases, leaving 9 bases not matched to a gene. Germline assignment: CDR1 SGHRS and CDR2 YFSETQ. The CDR3, as DNA: TGCGCCAGCAGGGCAGGGGGCGGTTCGGACAATGAGCAGTTCTGT. Amino acid sequence: CASRAGGGSDNEQFC.

This clonotype came up once. Sequence at one end of the junction differs from germline and may be a read error. The J gene is TRBJ1-1, the V gene TRBV6-5; perhaps TRBD1 as D (5 bases). CDR3 length equals 13 residues. Germline CDR1 reads MNHEY; CDR2 reads SVGAGI. The DNA of the CDR3 is TGTGCCATCAGTTACAGGAGGTTCCCTGAAGCTTTCTTT. This gives the protein CAISYRRFPEAFF.

In regard to this clonotype: Without the conserved terminal phenylalanine or tryptophan, this CDR3 likely stems from a read error. The chain's CDR3 is CASSPGQAHCGYTS. Written as DNA, the CDR3 is TGCGCCAGCAGTCCTGGACAGGCCCACTGTGGCTACACCTCC. The chain recombines TRBV5-5 with TRBJ1-2; 7 bases line up with TRBD1. The length of the CDR3 is 14 residues. CDR1 is SGHKS and CDR2 is YYEKEE in the germline V gene (reference sequence).

A remark on this clonotype: The conserved final phenylalanine or tryptophan is absent from the CDR3, which likely points to a read error. The rearrangement links TRBV12-3 or TRBV12-4 to TRBJ1-2, with 11 bases aligning to TRBD1. The CDR3 is 15 amino acids. CDR3 DNA sequence: TGTGCCAGTAGTTTGGGGACAGGGGGAGGGTATGGCTACACCTCA. Its translation: CASSLGTGGGYGYTS.

With respect to this clonotype: A clone one base away is much larger, so this may be a read error. This sequence joins TRBV9 and TRBJ2-7; D remains unclear. CDR1 and CDR2 (germline): SGDLS, YYNGEE. This CDR3 region has 15 residues. V was clipped by 0 bases and J by 5 bases, with 15 bases between them. The CDR3 spells CASSVVATDAHEQYF. The CDR3 region has the DNA TGTGCCAGCAGCGTAGTGGCGACGGACGCCCACGAGCAGTACTTC.

As concerns this clonotype: One end of the junction is discordant with germline, which a read error may explain. The chain combines TRBV10-3 with TRBJ1-1; D gene unclear. Germline loops: CDR1 ENHRY, CDR2 SYGVKD. This CDR3 region has 15 residues. The CDR3 loop is CAISESAGETTEGFF. For the CDR3, the DNA is TGTGCCATCAGTGAATCAGCGGGAGAAACGACTGAAGGTTTCTTT.

In regard to this clonotype: Relative to the germline gene, one junction end is altered; a read error may explain this. The chain couples TRBV5-4 to TRBJ2-3; perhaps TRBD2 as D (6 bases). CDR3 length equals 16 residues. Germline assignment: CDR1 SGHNT and CDR2 YYREEE (reference sequence). CDR3 protein: CASSPPTGTFTDTRYF. CDR3 coding DNA: TGTGCCAGCAGCCCTCCTACTGGGACTTTCACAGATACGCGGTATTTT. The full variable domain, in which reference TRBV5-4 and TRBJ2-3 provide the parts outside the CDR3, is ETGVTQSPTHLIKTRGQQVTLRCSSQSGHNTVSWYQQALGQGPQFIFQYYREEENGRGNFPPRFSGLQFPNYSSELNVNALELDDSALYLCASSPPTGTFTDTRYFGPGTRLTVL.

For this clonotype: A junction end diverges from the germline sequence, so it may reflect a read error. The chain is built from TRBV12-3 or TRBV12-4 and TRBJ2-1, with 8 bases lining up with TRBD2. The CDR3 covers 15 residues. CDR3 amino acids: CASILAGTSYNGQFF. CDR3 coding DNA: TGTGCCAGCATCCTAGCGGGCACGTCCTACAATGGGCAGTTCTTC.

With respect to this clonotype: The junction departs from the called germline gene at one end, perhaps through a read error. The rearrangement joins TRBV11-2 to TRBJ2-1; unclear D gene. The CDR3 has 14 residues. Germline CDR1 reads SGHAT; CDR2 reads FQNNGV. Written as DNA, the CDR3 is TGTGCCAGCTGCTTATACCGGCTGGTTAGTGAGCAATTCTTC. Translated, it gives CASCLYRLVSEQFF.

This clonotype showed up many times. This may be a read error: a much more frequent sequence differs by one nucleotide. The chain is built from TRBV6-2 or TRBV6-3 and TRBJ1-5, with unresolved D. The CDR3 covers 13 residues. CDR1 MNHEY and CDR2 SVGEGT come from the germline V gene. The CDR3 is CASSSPLDQLQHF. The CDR3 DNA is TGTGCCAGCAGTTCTCCCTTAGATCAGCTCCAGCATTTT.

The table lists this clonotype with a count of one. One end of the junction does not line up with germline, which may come from a read error. The chain links TRBV29-1 to TRBJ2-1, with 7 nucleotides matching TRBD2. The CDR3 spans 13 residues. Germline CDR1 reads SQVTM; CDR2 reads ANQGSEA. CDR3: CSLPGLGDNEHFF. In nucleotides, the CDR3 is TGCAGCCTACCTGGACTAGGAGACAATGAGCACTTTTTC.

This rearrangement joins TRBV12-3 or TRBV12-4 to TRBJ2-7; TRBD1 agrees at 10 bases. The CDR3 loop spans 18 amino acids. J was trimmed by 3 bases and V by 4 bases; bases with no gene match: 15. CDR3 in DNA: TGTGCCAGCAGTTCAATGGGACAGGGGCTATCTCCCTACTACGAGCAGTACTTC. This gives the protein CASSSMGQGLSPYYEQYF.

As concerns this clonotype: Germline and junction disagree at one end, which may indicate a read error. Here the CDR3 DNA reads TGTGTCAGCAGTTACTCCCGGGGGACTAATGAAAAACTCTTTTTT. This encodes CVSSYSRGTNEKLFF. The chain combines TRBV6-5 with TRBJ1-4; D perhaps matches TRBD1 (5 bases). The CDR3 totals 15 residues. From germline, CDR1 is MNHEY and CDR2 SVGAGI.